This TCR beta chain was identified in a study of blood T cell repertoires in COVID-19. As for the study in general: From T cells, B-cell-depleted T cells, or PBMCs came the material, which was cDNA or gDNA.

Source study methods: Cell counts per sample came from amplifying reference gene primers. Method: immunoSEQ multiplex PCR; TCRdb's copy keeps in-frame clones and lacks some. V and J calls and clone size follow that table, whereas D and trimming were derived from the DNA. The profile shows 270,000 or so clones, almost 90% of them singletons. Germline V gene lookup returns CDR1 SGHDN and CDR2 FVKESK. This CDR3 has 16 residues. Trimming pared 3 bases from V and 4 bases from J, leaving 16 bases between. Patients of the Seattle cohort, enrolled during active infection, were followed longitudinally. The source of this sequence is a woman in her fifties or sixties with COVID-19, enrolled during active disease. This chain links TRBV14 with TRBJ2-1, with D perhaps matching TRBD2 (7 bases). The sequenced material came from peripheral blood. The CDR3 DNA follows: TGTGCCAGCAGCCACGTTGCGGGGGCCCTATACAATGAGCAGTTCTTC. Translating gives CASSHVAGALYNEQFF.